This T cell receptor (beta chain) was identified during a study of T-cell memory formation after mild COVID-19. At the level of the study: Largely, TCR clusters stayed within a single donor.

Findings and limits, study-wide: Balance between CD4 and CD8 was seen in clones contracting day 15 to 85, and a CD4+ lean was seen in later expanders. CD4+ contracting clones were mainly CM and EM; CD8+ ones, EMRA.

Turning to this clonotype: Its antigen is not identified.

The CDR3 length is 15 residues. Germline V gene lookup returns CDR1 SEHNR and CDR2 FQNEAQ (reference sequence). V shed 3 bases and J 2 bases; nucleotides not matched to a gene: 6. TCR alpha and TCR beta cDNA libraries carrying sample barcodes and UMIs were produced by 5'RACE using constant-segment primers. A single record per CDR3 protein comes from TCRdb applying MiXCR to the 5' RACE reads. The data hold 400,000 to 500,000 distinct CDR3 sequences, with about 20% observed a single time. The chain is built from TRBV7-9 and TRBJ2-7; TRBD2 matches at 8 bases. The sequence derives from an adult woman who had mild COVID-19 (a few samples of this study predate the infection). Cell type and time point are not known. The specimen was PBMCs or a T cell subset sorted from them (not recorded which). For the CDR3, the DNA is TGTGCCAGCAGCTTTTTTAGCGGGGCAACCTACGAGCAGTACTTC. Amino acid sequence: CASSFFSGATYEQYF.